The clone carrying this T cell receptor beta chain was counted only a few times. Its antigen is not identified. One junction end does not reproduce the germline sequence, and a read error may be involved. Here immunoSEQ multiplex PCR was the method, and the copy in TCRdb shows in-frame clones only, minus some. Among around 71,000 clones listed, around 82% were seen once. These data belong to a study of OX40 agonist ivuxolimab in advanced cancers. General study findings and limits: In a subset of nonresponders, normalized T-cell clonal expansion was also low. The study observed clonal expansion of CD4+ and CD8+ blood T cells by week 6 at 0.1 to 3.0 mg/kg.

The germline gives CDR1 SGHDT, CDR2 YYEEEE. CDR3 size: 15 residues. The origin of this receptor is an adult with an advanced solid tumor such as melanoma, head and neck, liver or kidney cancer. The starting material was CD4+ or CD8+ T cells sorted from blood, obtained in a trial of the OX40 agonist ivuxolimab. The chain employs TRBV5-6 and TRBJ1-2; unclear D gene. For the CDR3, the DNA is TGTGCCAGCAGTTTGGTTAACAGAGCTAACTATGGCTACACCTTC. Translating it yields CASSLVNRANYGYTF.